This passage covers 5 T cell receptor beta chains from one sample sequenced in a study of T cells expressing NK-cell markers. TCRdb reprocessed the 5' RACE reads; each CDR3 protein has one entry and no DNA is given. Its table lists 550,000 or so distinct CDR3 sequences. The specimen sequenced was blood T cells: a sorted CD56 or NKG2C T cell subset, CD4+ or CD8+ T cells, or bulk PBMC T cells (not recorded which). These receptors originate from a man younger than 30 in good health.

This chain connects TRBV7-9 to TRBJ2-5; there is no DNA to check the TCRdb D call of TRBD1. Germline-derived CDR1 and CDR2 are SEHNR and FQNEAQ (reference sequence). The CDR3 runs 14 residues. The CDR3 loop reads CASSLVSRGETQYF.

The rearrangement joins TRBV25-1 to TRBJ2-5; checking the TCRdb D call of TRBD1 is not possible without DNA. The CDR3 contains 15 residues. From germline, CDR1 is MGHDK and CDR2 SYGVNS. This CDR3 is CASASELWGQETQYF.

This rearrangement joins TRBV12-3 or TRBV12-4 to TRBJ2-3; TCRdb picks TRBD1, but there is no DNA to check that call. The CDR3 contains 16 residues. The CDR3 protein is CASSLALGGNTDTQYF.

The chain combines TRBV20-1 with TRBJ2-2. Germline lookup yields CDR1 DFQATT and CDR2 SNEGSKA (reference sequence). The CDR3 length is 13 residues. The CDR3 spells CSALHGAYGELFF.

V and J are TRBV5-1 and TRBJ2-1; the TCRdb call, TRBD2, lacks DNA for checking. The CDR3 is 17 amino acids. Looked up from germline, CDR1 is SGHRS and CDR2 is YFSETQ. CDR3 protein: CASSLREQRDSYNEQFF.